This T cell receptor (beta chain) was sequenced during a study of human T cells and chemical hapten exposure. Study-wide background: Donors were sensitized with 2% DPC on the upper inner arm. Across samples, TCR yields varied, mostly owing to small differences in pooled library volumes. Recorded diagnoses among the mostly female patients were alopecia areata, totalis or universalis.

Turning to this clonotype: The antigen remains undetermined.

Time point defined: pre-sensitization, week 0. Treatment given: therapeutic diphenylcyclopropenone sensitization with weekly scalp DPC. TCRdb ran MiXCR on the RACE reads and lists one entry per CDR3 protein. Here the sample spans 190,000 or so distinct CDR3 sequences, 25% to 35% being singletons. This CDR3 has 15 residues. CDR1 is KGHSH, CDR2 LQKENI, per germline. V was trimmed by 3 bases and J by 7 bases, leaving 15 bases between them. Overall study results and limits: Because they had alopecia, donors may respond immunologically unlike healthy people.

The clonotype originates from a woman in her thirties with alopecia areata. Some clones in this sample may be carry-over from other donors' samples. Sequences were derived from whole blood, sampled in connection with sensitization to the hapten diphenylcyclopropenone (DPC). The chain joins TRBV18 to TRBJ1-4; D call uncertain. CDR3 sequence reads: CASSPSGRTIEKLFF. CDR3 DNA: TGTGCCAGCTCACCTTCCGGTAGGACGATTGAAAAACTGTTTTTT.